These 20 T cell receptor beta chains were sequenced from one sample in a study of cytomegalovirus exposure and HLA in healthy donors. The primer mix had 60 Vbeta and 13 Jbeta primers. The data were produced by immunoSEQ multiplex PCR, yet TCRdb's version contains in-frame clones alone and is incomplete. The sample has some 180,000 clones; 78% are singletons. Sequences were obtained from PBMCs. These receptor sequences come from a female donor in good health and CMV-seronegative.

This chain links TRBV7-6 with TRBJ2-3; D gene ambiguous. The CDR3 is 15 amino acids. CDR1 and CDR2 from the germline V gene are SGHVS and FNYEAQ. V shed 1 base and J shed 0 bases, with 8 bases lying between them. The CDR3 DNA reads as TGTGCCAGCAGCTTAGGAACCTATAGCACAGATACGCAGTATTTT. This translates into CASSLGTYSTDTQYF.

This chain links TRBV4-2 with TRBJ1-2, with TRBD1 as a possible D gene (5 bases). The CDR3 consists of 14 residues. In germline, CDR1 is LGHNA, CDR2 YNFKEQ. Trimming took off 2 bases at V and 6 bases at J, with 13 bases between the two ends. The CDR3 sequence is CASSQRGQGNGYTF. The CDR3, as DNA: TGTGCCAGCAGCCAAAGGGGTCAGGGTAATGGCTACACCTTC.

This clone was counted once. The genes are TRBV5-5 and TRBJ2-7; 9 positions match TRBD2. Germline CDR1 SGHKS, CDR2 YYEKEE (reference sequence). The CDR3 extends over 16 amino acids. V lost 2 bases and J lost 7; bases outside the gene matches: 13. The CDR3 loop reads CASSLRASGAHLEQYF. The CDR3 DNA is TGTGCCAGCAGCTTACGGGCTAGCGGGGCCCACCTGGAGCAGTACTTC.

The rearrangement uses TRBV19 and TRBJ2-3; 9 bases are shared with TRBD1. The V gene end was trimmed by 3 bases and the J gene end by 1 base; junction bases not matched to a gene: 11. The germline V gene encodes CDR1 LNHDA and CDR2 SQIVND (reference sequence). The CDR3 covers 18 residues. This CDR3 is CASSISSRGQGGTDTQYF. The CDR3 nucleotides are TGTGCCAGTAGTATTTCCTCTAGGGGACAGGGCGGCACAGATACGCAGTATTTT. The whole variable domain, remainder taken from reference TRBV19 and TRBJ2-3, is DGGITQSPKYLFRKEGQNVTLSCEQNLNHDAMYWYRQDPGQGLRLIYYSQIVNDFQKGDIAEGYSVSREKKESFPLTVTSAQKNPTAFYLCASSISSRGQGGTDTQYFGPGTRLTVL.

Details on this clone: A junction boundary mismatches the germline segment, possibly from a read error. The chain joins TRBV19 to TRBJ2-6; possible D gene TRBD2, 5 bases. This CDR3 is built from 15 residues. Germline V gives CDR1 LNHDA, CDR2 SQIVND (reference sequence). The CDR3 region is CASGISGAGANVLTF. Written as DNA, the CDR3 is TGTGCCAGTGGTATAAGCGGAGCTGGGGCCAACGTCCTGACTTTC.

The rearrangement joins TRBV11-3 to TRBJ2-1, with 9 bases fitting TRBD1. CDR3 length: 17 residues. Germline V gives CDR1 SGHNT, CDR2 YENEEA. The V segment lost 5 bases and the J segment 3 bases; nucleotides outside the gene matches: 11. The CDR3 bases are TGTGCCAGCAGCACCCGACAGGGGGGATTAGGCTACAATGAGCAGTTCTTC. It specifies CASSTRQGGLGYNEQFF.

The chain employs TRBV6-5 and TRBJ2-4; 7 bases are a match to TRBD2. Germline V gene data show CDR1 as MNHEY and CDR2 as SVGAGI. The CDR3 totals 16 residues. Trimming at V came to 4 bases and at J to 8 bases, leaving 14 bases not matched to a gene. The CDR3 is CASSSRPVGGGDIQYF. The CDR3 DNA is TGTGCCAGCAGTTCTCGGCCCGTCGGGGGAGGGGACATTCAGTACTTC.

The chain is built from TRBV19 and TRBJ2-1; no firm D call. Trimming cost V 6 bases and J 0 bases, with 12 bases left between them. The CDR3 is made up of 15 amino acids. From germline, CDR1 is LNHDA and CDR2 SQIVND (reference sequence). The DNA of the CDR3 is TGTGCCAGTAGCGCTGACACCAGCTCCTACAATGAGCAGTTCTTC. The encoded protein is CASSADTSSYNEQFF.

The chain recombines TRBV9 with TRBJ2-3; 10 bases match TRBD2. The junction had 11 bases not matched to a gene; V was cut back by 7 bases and J by 6 bases. CDR1 is SGDLS and CDR2 is YYNGEE in the germline V gene. The CDR3 length is 15 residues. The CDR3 spells CASGKSGRASDTQYF. Written as DNA, the CDR3 is TGTGCCAGCGGGAAAAGCGGGAGGGCCTCTGATACGCAGTATTTT.

The chain recombines TRBV6-4 with TRBJ2-2; a weak D match, TRBD2 (6 bases). CDR3 size: 15 residues. In germline, CDR1 is MRHNA, CDR2 SNTAGT. V lost 4 bases and J lost 2, with 11 bases in between. The chain's CDR3 is CASSVGTGNTGELFF. In DNA form, the CDR3 reads TGTGCCAGCAGTGTCGGGACTGGAAACACCGGGGAGCTGTTTTTT.

The chain employs TRBV5-6 and TRBJ2-3; 7 nucleotides match TRBD1. The junction had 9 bases not matched to a gene; V was cut back by 3 bases and J by 2 bases. CDR1 SGHDT and CDR2 YYEEEE come from the germline V gene. CDR3 length: 16 residues. The CDR3 sequence is CASSYRMTGPTDTQYF. The DNA for the CDR3 is TGTGCCAGCAGCTACCGAATGACAGGGCCCACAGATACGCAGTATTTT.

This chain links TRBV2 with TRBJ2-7, with TRBD2 matching 7 bases. The J segment lost 0 bases and the V segment lost 7 bases, leaving 3 bases of the junction unmatched. Per germline, CDR1 SNHLY and CDR2 FYNNEI. The CDR3 runs to 13 residues. CDR3 sequence: CASNGGSSYEQYF. In DNA, the CDR3 is TGTGCCAGCAACGGGGGGAGCTCCTACGAGCAGTACTTC.

The gene calls are TRBV27 and TRBJ2-7; possible D gene TRBD2, 6 bases. V lost 5 bases, J lost 5 bases, and 16 bases lay in between. Germline CDR1 is MNHEY and CDR2 is SMNVEV (reference sequence). The CDR3 has 14 residues. The chain's CDR3 is CASSPWDSRDEQYF. CDR3 sequence (DNA): TGTGCCAGCAGTCCATGGGACTCACGTGACGAGCAGTACTTC.

V usage is TRBV7-2 and J usage is TRBJ2-7, with 8 bases aligning to TRBD1. The CDR3 contains 14 residues. The germline V gene has CDR1 SGHTA and CDR2 FQGNSA. V trimming: 1 base; J trimming: 1 base; junction bases outside the gene matches: 0. CDR3 sequence: CASSLDRGSYEQYF. The CDR3 coding sequence is TGTGCCAGCAGCTTAGACAGGGGGTCCTACGAGCAGTACTTC.

The rearrangement joins TRBV18 to TRBJ2-2; D is unclear. This CDR3 comprises 16 residues. V lost 2 bases, J lost 3 bases, and 13 bases lay in between. Looked up from germline, CDR1 is KGHSH and CDR2 is LQKENI. The CDR3 region is CASSPGQIKHTGELFF. CDR3 bases: TGTGCCAGCTCACCAGGGCAGATCAAACACACCGGGGAGCTGTTTTTT.

The chain carries TRBV2 and TRBJ1-2; no clear D. The CDR3 spans 14 residues. Trimming shortened V by 5 bases and J by 5 bases, and 15 bases separated the two germline ends. In germline, CDR1 is SNHLY, CDR2 FYNNEI. The CDR3 bases are TGTGCCAGCAGTCCGACATTGAATGAATATGGCTACACCTTC. Translation gives CASSPTLNEYGYTF.

The chain has TRBV13 and TRBJ2-7; 12 bases align to TRBD2. Germline V gene sequence: CDR1 PRHDT, CDR2 FYEKMQ (reference sequence). The trim removed 5 bases at V and 4 bases at J, leaving 15 bases unmatched. CDR3 length: 18 residues. The CDR3, as DNA: TGTGCCAGCAGCCTAAAAAAACAGACTAGCGGGAGACCATACGAGCAGTACTTC. It codes for CASSLKKQTSGRPYEQYF.

Only a few counts were recorded for this clone. The chain joins TRBV4-2 to TRBJ2-1, with 7 nucleotides matching TRBD2. The V and J ends lost 5 bases and 2 bases, in that order; junction bases with no gene match: 6. Germline CDR1 reads LGHNA; CDR2 reads YNFKEQ. The CDR3 runs 15 residues. CDR3 nucleotide sequence: TGTGCCAGCAGCACTGGGGGGGTTACCTACAATGAGCAGTTCTTC. As protein: CASSTGGVTYNEQFF.

The chain employs TRBV10-3 and TRBJ2-1; 10 bases line up with TRBD2. CDR3 length: 17 amino acids. Germline V gene lookup returns CDR1 ENHRY and CDR2 SYGVKD. V shed 2 bases and J 8 bases; nucleotides not matched to a gene: 12. In DNA form, the CDR3 reads TGTGCCATCAGTGAGCGGCCTAGCGGGAGTTATATGGATGAGCAGTTCTTC. Protein sequence: CAISERPSGSYMDEQFF.

The chain is built from TRBV9 and TRBJ2-3; the match to TRBD2 covers 9 bases. Germline loops: CDR1 SGDLS, CDR2 YYNGEE. This CDR3 region has 17 residues. V lost 3 bases and J lost 2; bases outside the gene matches: 10. This CDR3 is CASSAVQSGGTTDTQYF. In DNA form, the CDR3 reads TGTGCCAGCAGCGCCGTGCAGAGCGGGGGGACCACAGATACGCAGTATTTT.